These T cell receptor beta chains were read from a single sample in a study of shared clonotypes between healthy human individuals. Data came from immunoSEQ multiplex PCR; TCRdb stores just in-frame clones and leaves some out. Of 450,000 to 600,000 clones listed, approximately 79% are singletons. Sequencing input: PBMCs. The receptors come from a middle-aged woman in good health. Some clones in this sample may be carry-over from other donors' samples. The CDR3 runs from the conserved cysteine through the conserved F or W. A D gene is named only where the DNA matches it firmly. Size is omitted from some rows. Given values are once, few, many or a class for expanded clones.

D gene: TRBD2; V gene: TRBV27; clone size: -; CDR3 protein: CASSLPTSGEVVGGETQYF
D gene: -; V gene: TRBV25-1; clone size: -; CDR3 protein: CASSVAESYEQYF
D gene: -; V gene: TRBV28; clone size: -; CDR3 protein: CASSASGSRSNQPQHF
D gene: -; V gene: TRBV7-2; clone size: -; CDR3 protein: CASSLAPTLGEQYF
D gene: TRBD2; V gene: TRBV6-6; clone size: -; CDR3 protein: CASTHSLAGVKNEQYF
D gene: TRBD2; V gene: TRBV19; clone size: -; CDR3 protein: CASSYERGSYNEQFF
D gene: TRBD1; V gene: TRBV5-8; clone size: once; CDR3 protein: CASSSDRYNEQFF
D gene: TRBD1; V gene: TRBV25-1; clone size: few; CDR3 protein: CASSEVGLGQGTYEQYF
D gene: -; V gene: TRBV28; clone size: -; CDR3 protein: CASSQATLYEQYF
D gene: TRBD1; V gene: TRBV5-4; clone size: -; CDR3 protein: CASSTTTGPRGEQFF
D gene: TRBD2; V gene: TRBV29-1; clone size: -; CDR3 protein: CSVERGLAGGQETQYF
D gene: TRBD2; V gene: TRBV5-1; clone size: -; CDR3 protein: CASSLGTSRETQYF
D gene: -; V gene: TRBV27; clone size: few; CDR3 protein: CASSLSPGLGGYTF
D gene: -; V gene: TRBV6-6; clone size: -; CDR3 protein: CASRRLLSSYEQYF
D gene: -; V gene: TRBV6-1; clone size: many; CDR3 protein: CASTLPTYNQPQHF
D gene: TRBD2; V gene: TRBV10-2; clone size: few; CDR3 protein: CASSESTVAASGSGEQFF
D gene: TRBD2; V gene: TRBV5-6; clone size: once; CDR3 protein: CASSLALAGRYEQYF
D gene: TRBD1; V gene: TRBV18; clone size: -; CDR3 protein: CASSPSRGLMNTEAFF
D gene: -; V gene: TRBV7-2; clone size: once; CDR3 protein: CASSLAVGSGSPLHF
D gene: -; V gene: TRBV6-1; clone size: -; CDR3 protein: CASTPVEAGGYTF
D gene: -; V gene: TRBV30; clone size: -; CDR3 protein: CAWSVGSRDSGYEQYF
D gene: TRBD2; V gene: TRBV7-7; clone size: -; CDR3 protein: CASSLLASGMDEQYF
D gene: TRBD1; V gene: TRBV28; clone size: few; CDR3 protein: CASRTGESNQPQHF
D gene: -; V gene: TRBV11-2; clone size: -; CDR3 protein: CASTTLSGLMNTEAFF
D gene: -; V gene: TRBV2; clone size: once; CDR3 protein: CASSRDGGYEQYF
D gene: -; V gene: TRBV2; clone size: -; CDR3 protein: CASSVRREQYF
D gene: TRBD1; V gene: TRBV9; clone size: -; CDR3 protein: CASSPSGGQGSETQYF
D gene: -; V gene: TRBV25-1; clone size: -; CDR3 protein: CASSEMGMDTQYF
D gene: -; V gene: TRBV9; clone size: -; CDR3 protein: CASSVHSGAYNEQFF
D gene: -; V gene: TRBV6-6; clone size: -; CDR3 protein: CASSYPGTPGETQYF
D gene: TRBD1; V gene: TRBV27; clone size: -; CDR3 protein: CASTESDRFGPPDTQYF
D gene: -; V gene: TRBV28; clone size: once; CDR3 protein: CASTPALSNQPQHF
D gene: -; V gene: TRBV23-1; clone size: once; CDR3 protein: CASSQFQVWEKLFF
D gene: TRBD2; V gene: TRBV4-3; clone size: -; CDR3 protein: CASSQDRLAADTQYF
D gene: TRBD2; V gene: TRBV25-1; clone size: -; CDR3 protein: CASRAGGPYNEQFF
D gene: -; V gene: TRBV6-5; clone size: once; CDR3 protein: CASSYGQRQETQYF
D gene: -; V gene: TRBV5-4; clone size: -; CDR3 protein: CASSLGGGLWSDEQFF